This is a list of T cell receptor beta chains from one sample in a study of CD8+CD57+ T cells in acquired aplastic anemia. TCRdb redid the calling of the reads with MiXCR, one entry per CDR3 protein. The sample yields roughly 240,000 distinct CDR3 sequences, roughly half seen once. The sequenced sample was sorted CD4+, CD8+, or CD8+CD57+ T cells (not recorded which) from PBMCs. The receptor set was obtained from a human donor with aplastic anemia. The CDR3 runs from the conserved cysteine through the conserved F or W. Fields, in order: J gene, V gene, D gene, clone size, CDR3 protein, CDR3 DNA. The D gene is left open where the match is weak. Clone size appears in some rows only: once, few, many, or a class for an expanded clone.

j_call: TRBJ2-6; v_call: TRBV6-4; d_call: NA; clone_size: many; cdr3_aa: CASSESASSGANVLTF; cdr3_nt: TGTGCCAGCAGTGAGTCGGCCAGCTCTGGGGCCAACGTCCTGACTTTC
j_call: TRBJ2-5; v_call: TRBV12-3/TRBV12-4; d_call: NA; clone_size: NA; cdr3_aa: CASMSGGEVKTQYF; cdr3_nt: TGTGCCAGCATGTCCGGGGGCGAGGTAAAGACCCAGTACTTC
j_call: TRBJ1-4; v_call: TRBV4-3; d_call: NA; clone_size: NA; cdr3_aa: CASSQDRPGVGEKLFF; cdr3_nt: TGCGCCAGCAGCCAAGATAGGCCAGGGGTGGGTGAAAAACTGTTTTTT
j_call: TRBJ1-2; v_call: TRBV3-2; d_call: NA; clone_size: many; cdr3_aa: CASSQRVTGYTF; cdr3_nt: TGTGCCAGCAGCCAAAGGGTGACAGGCTACACCTTC
j_call: TRBJ1-6; v_call: TRBV7-2; d_call: NA; clone_size: NA; cdr3_aa: CASSQSRWRNPPLHF; cdr3_nt: TGTGCCAGCAGCCAATCTAGGTGGAGGAATCCACCCCTCCACTTT
j_call: TRBJ1-5; v_call: TRBV7-7; d_call: NA; clone_size: NA; cdr3_aa: CASSLAIHSNQPQHF; cdr3_nt: TGTGCTAGCAGCTTAGCCATTCACAGCAATCAGCCCCAGCATTTT
j_call: TRBJ1-5; v_call: TRBV10-1; d_call: TRBD1; clone_size: NA; cdr3_aa: CASSDQGTGWTLSNQPQHF; cdr3_nt: TGCGCCAGCAGTGATCAGGGGACAGGGTGGACCCTTAGCAATCAGCCCCAGCATTTT
j_call: TRBJ2-1; v_call: TRBV19; d_call: NA; clone_size: many; cdr3_aa: CASTPDGYNEQFF; cdr3_nt: TGTGCCAGTACCCCGGACGGATACAATGAGCAGTTCTTC
j_call: TRBJ2-1; v_call: TRBV24-1; d_call: TRBD1; clone_size: NA; cdr3_aa: CATSDYGQDNEQFF; cdr3_nt: TGTGCCACCAGTGATTACGGACAGGACAATGAGCAGTTCTTC
j_call: TRBJ2-1; v_call: TRBV7-9; d_call: NA; clone_size: many; cdr3_aa: CASSSPLGRGLDEQFF; cdr3_nt: TGTGCCAGCAGCTCACCATTAGGACGAGGGTTAGATGAGCAGTTCTTC
j_call: TRBJ1-5; v_call: TRBV6-5; d_call: NA; clone_size: many; cdr3_aa: CASSYRESNQPQHF; cdr3_nt: TGTGCCAGCAGTTACAGGGAAAGCAATCAGCCCCAGCATTTT
j_call: TRBJ1-1; v_call: TRBV5-8; d_call: NA; clone_size: many; cdr3_aa: CASSFVGGPEAFF; cdr3_nt: TGTGCCAGCAGCTTCGTCGGGGGGCCTGAAGCTTTCTTT
j_call: TRBJ1-5; v_call: TRBV29-1; d_call: NA; clone_size: few; cdr3_aa: CSVAGDPLTGRNQPQHF; cdr3_nt: TGCAGCGTCGCAGGGGATCCTTTAACCGGGCGCAATCAGCCCCAGCATTTT
j_call: TRBJ2-1; v_call: TRBV20-1; d_call: TRBD2; clone_size: NA; cdr3_aa: CSASVGAAGGYNEQFF; cdr3_nt: TGCAGTGCTAGCGTCGGGGCAGCGGGGGGGTACAATGAGCAGTTCTTC
j_call: TRBJ1-6; v_call: TRBV10-1; d_call: NA; clone_size: NA; cdr3_aa: CASSESRQAPNSPLHF; cdr3_nt: TGCGCCAGCAGTGAGTCGCGACAGGCTCCTAATTCACCCCTCCACTTT
j_call: TRBJ1-5; v_call: TRBV5-1; d_call: NA; clone_size: few; cdr3_aa: CASSPSGGSNQPQHF; cdr3_nt: TGCGCCAGCAGCCCCTCCGGGGGCAGCAATCAGCCCCAGCATTTT
j_call: TRBJ2-1; v_call: TRBV4-1; d_call: TRBD2; clone_size: many; cdr3_aa: CASSRQPSGSQDEQFF; cdr3_nt: TGCGCCAGCAGTCGACAGCCTAGCGGGAGTCAGGATGAGCAGTTCTTC
j_call: TRBJ1-2; v_call: TRBV9; d_call: NA; clone_size: NA; cdr3_aa: CASSLAEDVDGYTF; cdr3_nt: TGTGCCAGCAGTTTAGCGGAGGACGTAGATGGCTACACCTTC
j_call: TRBJ2-7; v_call: TRBV6-5; d_call: TRBD1; clone_size: many; cdr3_aa: CASSGRDRSYEQYF; cdr3_nt: TGTGCCAGCAGTGGCCGGGACAGGTCCTACGAGCAGTACTTC
j_call: TRBJ1-2; v_call: TRBV15; d_call: TRBD1; clone_size: few; cdr3_aa: CATSRAGQRYGYTF; cdr3_nt: TGTGCCACCAGCAGGGCGGGACAGAGGTATGGCTACACCTTC
j_call: TRBJ2-7; v_call: TRBV20-1; d_call: NA; clone_size: many; cdr3_aa: CSASQTEPYEQYF; cdr3_nt: TGCAGTGCTAGCCAGACAGAGCCCTACGAGCAGTACTTC
j_call: TRBJ1-5; v_call: TRBV19; d_call: NA; clone_size: few; cdr3_aa: CASSVVGSSNQPQHF; cdr3_nt: TGTGCCAGTAGTGTCGTGGGGTCTAGCAATCAGCCCCAGCATTTT
j_call: TRBJ2-6; v_call: TRBV2; d_call: TRBD1; clone_size: NA; cdr3_aa: CASNSQGAGANVLTF; cdr3_nt: TGTGCCAGCAATTCACAGGGGGCTGGGGCCAACGTCCTGACTTTC
j_call: TRBJ2-7; v_call: TRBV7-6; d_call: NA; clone_size: once; cdr3_aa: CASSLNRVYEQYF; cdr3_nt: TGTGCCAGCAGCTTAAACAGGGTATACGAGCAGTACTTC
j_call: TRBJ2-5; v_call: TRBV29-1; d_call: TRBD2; clone_size: NA; cdr3_aa: CSGGPRLAGEETQYF; cdr3_nt: TGCAGCGGCGGACCCAGACTAGCGGGGGAAGAGACCCAGTACTTC
j_call: TRBJ2-2; v_call: TRBV15; d_call: NA; clone_size: NA; cdr3_aa: CATSRDQGGTGELFF; cdr3_nt: TGTGCCACCAGCAGAGATCAGGGAGGCACCGGGGAGCTGTTTTTT
j_call: TRBJ1-1; v_call: TRBV5-1; d_call: NA; clone_size: few; cdr3_aa: CASGDFGDTEAFF; cdr3_nt: TGCGCCAGCGGCGACTTTGGGGACACTGAAGCTTTCTTT
j_call: TRBJ2-6; v_call: TRBV4-1; d_call: NA; clone_size: NA; cdr3_aa: CASSQDRADEYSGANVLAF; cdr3_nt: TGCGCCAGCAGCCAAGATCGGGCGGACGAATACTCTGGGGCCAACGTCCTGGCTTTC
j_call: TRBJ1-1; v_call: TRBV30; d_call: NA; clone_size: many; cdr3_aa: CAWSVNRNTEAFF; cdr3_nt: TGTGCCTGGAGTGTGAACAGGAACACTGAAGCTTTCTTT
j_call: TRBJ2-7; v_call: TRBV19; d_call: NA; clone_size: NA; cdr3_aa: CASSETTVDEQYF; cdr3_nt: TGTGCCAGTAGTGAGACCACGGTGGACGAGCAGTACTTC
j_call: TRBJ2-7; v_call: TRBV2; d_call: TRBD2; clone_size: many; cdr3_aa: CASTAGRGSSYEQYF; cdr3_nt: TGTGCCAGCACCGCCGGGCGGGGGAGCTCCTACGAGCAGTACTTC
j_call: TRBJ1-2; v_call: TRBV11-2; d_call: NA; clone_size: NA; cdr3_aa: CASSPHSGGYGYTF; cdr3_nt: TGTGCCAGCAGCCCGCACTCGGGGGGCTATGGCTACACCTTC
j_call: TRBJ2-7; v_call: TRBV6-1; d_call: NA; clone_size: few; cdr3_aa: CASSEVYSLYEQYF; cdr3_nt: TGTGCCAGCAGTGAAGTGTACAGTCTCTACGAGCAGTACTTC
j_call: TRBJ2-1; v_call: TRBV10-1; d_call: NA; clone_size: NA; cdr3_aa: CANYHRNEQFF; cdr3_nt: TGCGCCAACTACCATAGGAATGAGCAGTTCTTC
j_call: TRBJ1-2; v_call: TRBV29-1; d_call: NA; clone_size: NA; cdr3_aa: CSVEDQRHYYGYTF; cdr3_nt: TGCAGCGTTGAAGATCAACGGCATTATTATGGCTACACCTTC
j_call: TRBJ1-2; v_call: TRBV3-1; d_call: TRBD1; clone_size: NA; cdr3_aa: CASSWGQISNYGYTF; cdr3_nt: TGTGCCAGCAGCTGGGGACAGATATCTAACTATGGCTACACCTTC
j_call: TRBJ2-7; v_call: TRBV7-9; d_call: NA; clone_size: NA; cdr3_aa: CASSLAGSAYEQYF; cdr3_nt: TGTGCCAGCAGCTTAGCCGGATCTGCGTACGAGCAGTACTTC
j_call: TRBJ2-3; v_call: TRBV15; d_call: NA; clone_size: NA; cdr3_aa: CATSRADAQYF; cdr3_nt: TGTGCCACCAGCAGGGCAGATGCGCAGTATTTT
j_call: TRBJ1-1; v_call: TRBV15; d_call: TRBD1; clone_size: few; cdr3_aa: CATSRGTGFEAFF; cdr3_nt: TGTGCCACCAGCAGAGGGACAGGGTTTGAAGCTTTCTTT
j_call: TRBJ1-2; v_call: TRBV7-9; d_call: NA; clone_size: once; cdr3_aa: CASSQKGEDYGYTF; cdr3_nt: TGTGCCAGCAGCCAGAAGGGGGAGGACTATGGCTACACCTTC
j_call: TRBJ2-7; v_call: TRBV7-9; d_call: TRBD1; clone_size: NA; cdr3_aa: CASARGQGAGEQYF; cdr3_nt: TGTGCCAGCGCCCGGGGACAGGGGGCGGGGGAGCAGTACTTC
j_call: TRBJ1-1; v_call: TRBV28; d_call: TRBD1; clone_size: NA; cdr3_aa: CTSRSDRGRWYTEAFF; cdr3_nt: TGTACCAGCAGGTCTGACAGGGGGAGGTGGTACACTGAAGCTTTCTTT
j_call: TRBJ1-5; v_call: TRBV7-4; d_call: NA; clone_size: NA; cdr3_aa: CASSFLQVAAWNQPQHF; cdr3_nt: TGTGCCAGCAGTTTTCTACAAGTGGCGGCATGGAATCAGCCCCAGCATTTT
j_call: TRBJ2-4; v_call: TRBV7-8; d_call: NA; clone_size: NA; cdr3_aa: CASSKGSQLAKNIQYF; cdr3_nt: TGTGCCAGCAGCAAAGGGTCACAGCTAGCCAAAAACATTCAGTACTTC
j_call: TRBJ2-3; v_call: TRBV6-4; d_call: TRBD2; clone_size: many; cdr3_aa: CASSDSMMLAGVAVDTQYF; cdr3_nt: TGTGCCAGCAGTGACTCGATGATGCTAGCGGGAGTAGCGGTAGATACGCAGTATTTT
j_call: TRBJ2-3; v_call: TRBV6-2/TRBV6-3; d_call: NA; clone_size: many; cdr3_aa: CATLFRGSTDTQYF; cdr3_nt: TGTGCCACCCTGTTCAGGGGAAGCACAGATACGCAGTATTTT
j_call: TRBJ2-1; v_call: TRBV28; d_call: TRBD1; clone_size: NA; cdr3_aa: CASRGQGVYNEQFF; cdr3_nt: TGTGCCAGCAGGGGACAGGGGGTCTACAATGAGCAGTTCTTC
j_call: TRBJ1-5; v_call: TRBV5-6; d_call: TRBD1; clone_size: many; cdr3_aa: CASSLQGAAQPQHF; cdr3_nt: TGTGCCAGCAGCTTACAGGGGGCAGCTCAGCCCCAGCATTTT
j_call: TRBJ1-6; v_call: TRBV7-9; d_call: NA; clone_size: many; cdr3_aa: CASSADSWGNSPLHF; cdr3_nt: TGTGCCAGCAGCGCGGACAGTTGGGGTAATTCACCCCTCCACTTT
j_call: TRBJ2-3; v_call: TRBV20-1; d_call: NA; clone_size: NA; cdr3_aa: CSARDQGGGYTDTQYF; cdr3_nt: TGCAGTGCTAGGGATCAGGGGGGAGGTTACACAGATACGCAGTATTTT
j_call: TRBJ1-4; v_call: TRBV4-1; d_call: NA; clone_size: NA; cdr3_aa: CANSQGGGVNEKLFF; cdr3_nt: TGCGCCAACAGCCAAGGGGGGGGGGTTAATGAAAAACTGTTTTTT
j_call: TRBJ1-2; v_call: TRBV10-3; d_call: TRBD1; clone_size: NA; cdr3_aa: CAISKQGIVGYTF; cdr3_nt: TGTGCCATCAGCAAACAGGGGATTGTGGGCTACACCTTC
j_call: TRBJ2-3; v_call: TRBV10-2; d_call: NA; clone_size: NA; cdr3_aa: CASSDRARGTQYF; cdr3_nt: TGCGCCAGCAGTGATCGGGCGAGAGGCACGCAGTATTTT
j_call: TRBJ1-1; v_call: TRBV11-2; d_call: NA; clone_size: NA; cdr3_aa: CASSLVPGMGTEAFF; cdr3_nt: TGTGCCAGCAGCTTAGTACCAGGGATGGGAACTGAAGCTTTCTTT